The clone carrying this TCR beta chain was seen only a few times. Its antigen is unidentified. Sequencing was performed with immunoSEQ multiplex PCR; in TCRdb, only in-frame clones are kept and a portion is missing. Here the sample spans some 5,000 clones, approximately 61% being singletons. The data are from a study of CD8 T cell repertoires and HIV-1 epitope variants. The J segment lost 2 bases and the V segment lost 3 bases, leaving 12 bases of the junction unmatched. Per the germline V gene, CDR1 is MDHEN and CDR2 is SYDVKM. The CDR3 extends over 17 amino acids. The sequence was collected from a male donor with HIV. The material sequenced was cultured CD8+ T cells derived from PBMCs. The genes are TRBV28 and TRBJ1-2; 7 bases map to TRBD1. The CDR3 DNA follows: TGTGCCAGCAGTTTTCCCGACAGGGAAAGAGGAAACTATGGCTACACCTTC. Its protein is CASSFPDRERGNYGYTF.